These T cell receptor beta chains were read from a single sample in a study of CD8 T cells in Susac syndrome. TCRdb fed the immunoSEQ multiplex PCR reads into MiXCR, producing one record per CDR3 protein. The profile shows 69,000 or so distinct CDR3 sequences, approximately 94% of them singletons. Material: CD8+ T cells from PBMCs. The receptors were sampled from a human donor with multiple sclerosis. The CDR3 runs from the conserved cysteine through the conserved F or W. Each record gives: CDR3 protein, J gene, CDR3 length, V gene.

CASSLWTSNTDTQYF | TRBJ2-3 | 15 | TRBV7-6
CASSWSLRDSSYEQYF | TRBJ2-7 | 16 | TRBV28
CASSLDGIGYTF | TRBJ1-2 | 12 | TRBV5-1
CSLWDRPYEQYF | TRBJ2-7 | 12 | TRBV20-1
CASSFAEGAYEQYF | TRBJ2-7 | 14 | TRBV27
CASSVVGTGGFYEQYF | TRBJ2-7 | 16 | TRBV9
CASSLEGMADTQYF | TRBJ2-3 | 14 | TRBV5-4
CASSLSPGTRTHLYEQYF | TRBJ2-7 | 18 | TRBV27
CASSQDRMTGSYEQYF | TRBJ2-7 | 16 | TRBV4-3
CSARGREDYEQYF | TRBJ2-7 | 13 | TRBV20-1
CASSAASYGYTF | TRBJ1-2 | 12 | TRBV2
CATSGGITGRRFF | TRBJ2-1 | 13 | TRBV24-1
CASSLGTSGRRHQETQYF | TRBJ2-5 | 18 | TRBV7-9
CSVGGGLDVWGPYEQYF | TRBJ2-7 | 17 | TRBV29-1
CASSQERTSPGELFF | TRBJ2-2 | 15 | TRBV4-2
CASSPGSSVSYEQYF | TRBJ2-7 | 15 | TRBV7-9
CASSYTLAGAYNEQFF | TRBJ2-1 | 16 | TRBV6-6
CATSPRGPGGELFF | TRBJ2-2 | 14 | TRBV12-3/TRBV12-4
CASSRTGGDNEQFF | TRBJ2-1 | 14 | TRBV28
CASSLDGLNTEAFF | TRBJ1-1 | 14 | TRBV12-3/TRBV12-4
CASSPMGGAVNEQFF | TRBJ2-1 | 15 | TRBV27
CASSLDPGATNEKLFF | TRBJ1-4 | 16 | TRBV5-4
CASSSSRQGTMTDTQYF | TRBJ2-3 | 17 | TRBV7-6
CASRQEPRPNYEQYF | TRBJ2-7 | 15 | TRBV28
CASSFPGSQNEQFF | TRBJ2-1 | 14 | TRBV27
CASSYSTGTDGYTF | TRBJ1-2 | 14 | TRBV6-2/TRBV6-3
CASSPSYSQETQYF | TRBJ2-5 | 14 | TRBV18
CAWSPGQGVYYEQYF | TRBJ2-7 | 15 | TRBV30
CASSLRGESGSTYEQYF | TRBJ2-7 | 17 | TRBV7-3